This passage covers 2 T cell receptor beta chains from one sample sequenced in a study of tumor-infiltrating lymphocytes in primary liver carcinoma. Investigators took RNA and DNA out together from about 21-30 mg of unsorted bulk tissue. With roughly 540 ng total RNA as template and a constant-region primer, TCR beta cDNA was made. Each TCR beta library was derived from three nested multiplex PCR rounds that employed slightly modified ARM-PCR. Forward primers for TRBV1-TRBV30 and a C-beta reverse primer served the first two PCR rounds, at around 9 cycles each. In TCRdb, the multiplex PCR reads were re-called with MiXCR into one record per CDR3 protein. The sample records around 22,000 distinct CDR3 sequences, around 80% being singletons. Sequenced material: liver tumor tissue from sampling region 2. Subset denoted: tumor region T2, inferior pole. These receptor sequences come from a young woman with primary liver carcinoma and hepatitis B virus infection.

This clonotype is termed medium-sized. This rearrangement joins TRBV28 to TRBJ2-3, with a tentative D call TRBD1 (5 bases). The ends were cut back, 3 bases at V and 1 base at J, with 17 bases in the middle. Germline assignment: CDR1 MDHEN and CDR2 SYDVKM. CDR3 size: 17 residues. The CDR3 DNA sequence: TGTGCCAGCAGTTTTGACAGTATGAGGTGGGGCACAGATACGCAGTATTTT. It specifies CASSFDSMRWGTDTQYF.

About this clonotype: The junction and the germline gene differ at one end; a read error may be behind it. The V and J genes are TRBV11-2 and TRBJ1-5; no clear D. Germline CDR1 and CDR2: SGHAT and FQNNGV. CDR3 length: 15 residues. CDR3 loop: CASILEPSPLQLQHF. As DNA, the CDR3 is TGTGCCAGCATCTTAGAGCCCTCCCCGTTACAGCTCCAGCATTTT.